Detailed here is one T cell receptor beta chain. This CDR3 contains 15 residues. Germline CDR1 ENHRY, CDR2 SYGVKD. The entry originates in a study of T cells expressing NK-cell markers. TCRdb reprocessed the 5' RACE reads, with one entry per CDR3 protein and no DNA. The sample holds more than 250,000 distinct CDR3 sequences. Material: blood T cells: a sorted CD56 or NKG2C T cell subset, CD4+ or CD8+ T cells, or bulk PBMC T cells (not recorded which). The sequence was collected from a young man in good health. This chain joins TRBV10-3 and TRBJ2-1; TCRdb selects TRBD2, and the lack of DNA leaves this call unchecked. The CDR3 region is CAISIAGASYNEQFF.